This passage covers 12 T cell receptor beta chains from one sample sequenced in a study of blood T cell repertoires in COVID-19. Data came from immunoSEQ multiplex PCR; TCRdb stores just in-frame clones and leaves some out. Counted here are about 200,000 clones, over 60% occurring once; the ten biggest clones make up roughly 6%. Sequencing used peripheral blood. Receptor source: a woman aged 65 to 85 with acute or convalescent COVID-19.

V is TRBV19 and J is TRBJ1-5, with 8 bases aligning to TRBD1. V gave up 3 bases and J gave up 7 bases; unmatched junction bases: 5. The CDR3 runs 14 residues. CDR1 and CDR2 (germline): LNHDA, SQIVND (reference sequence). CDR3 nucleotide sequence: TGTGCCAGTAGTATGGGGACAGGCCAGCAGCCCCAGCATTTT. This gives the protein CASSMGTGQQPQHF.

This clone was detected only a few times. The chain employs TRBV2 and TRBJ1-4; 11 bases are a match to TRBD1. Germline CDR1 SNHLY, CDR2 FYNNEI. With V trimmed by 7 bases and J by 7 bases, 5 bases remained unmatched. CDR3 size: 14 residues. CDR3 DNA sequence: TGTGCCAGCAACGGACAGGGGGCACTTGAAAAACTGTTTTTT. Translation gives CASNGQGALEKLFF.

The gene calls are TRBV7-2 and TRBJ2-7; 7 nucleotides match TRBD2. CDR1 is SGHTA and CDR2 is FQGNSA in the germline V gene. This CDR3 has 15 amino acids. V lost 3 bases and J lost 0; bases outside the gene matches: 5. The CDR3 is CASSFSGRTSYEQYF. CDR3 nucleotide sequence: TGTGCCAGCAGCTTTTCCGGGAGGACCTCCTACGAGCAGTACTTC.

The gene calls are TRBV18 and TRBJ2-1; D perhaps matches TRBD1 (6 bases). This CDR3 has 11 residues. V shed 5 bases and J shed 8 bases, with 7 bases lying between them. The germline CDR1 and CDR2 sequences are KGHSH and LQKENI. The CDR3 sequence: CASSKGDEQFF. The CDR3, as DNA: TGTGCCAGCTCAAAGGGGGATGAGCAGTTCTTC.

On this clone: One end of the junction fails to match germline, which may point to a read error. The chain combines TRBV15 with TRBJ2-7, with D unresolved. From germline, CDR1 is LNHNV and CDR2 YYDKDF (reference sequence). CDR3 length: 12 amino acids. The CDR3 protein is CATSRDQYVQYF. CDR3 sequence (DNA): TGTGCCACCAGCAGAGACCAGTACGTGCAGTACTTC. Filled out from reference TRBV15 and TRBJ2-7, the complete variable domain reads DAMVIQNPRYQVTQFGKPVTLSCSQTLNHNVMYWYQQKSSQAPKLLFHYYDKDFNNEADTPDNFQSRRPNTSFCFLDIRSPGLGDTAMYLCATSRDQYVQYFGPGTRLTVT.

The V call is TRBV27, the J call TRBJ1-6; 8 bases agree with TRBD1. J lost 5 bases, V lost 2 bases, and 2 bases had no gene match. In germline, CDR1 is MNHEY, CDR2 SMNVEV (reference sequence). The CDR3 sequence is 15 residues long. The DNA of the CDR3 is TGTGCCAGCAGTTTACAGGGGGCGCATAATTCACCCCTCCACTTT. It encodes CASSLQGAHNSPLHF.

CDR3 in amino acids: CASSRLAGGGLGEQYF. The CDR3 DNA follows: TGTGCCAGCAGTCGACTAGCGGGAGGGGGCTTAGGTGAGCAGTACTTC. This rearrangement joins TRBV2 to TRBJ2-7; 14 bases align to TRBD2. The CDR3 runs to 16 residues. The junction had 10 bases not matched to a gene; V was cut back by 5 bases and J by 7 bases. Germline V lookup: CDR1 SNHLY, CDR2 FYNNEI. Based on the CDR3 plus reference TRBV2 and TRBJ2-7, the full variable domain is EPEVTQTPSHQVTQMGQEVILRCVPISNHLYFYWYRQILGQKVEFLVSFYNNEISEKSEIFDDQFSVERPDGSNFTLKIRSTKLEDSAMYFCASSRLAGGGLGEQYFGPGTRLTVT.

This clone was counted a single time. V usage is TRBV18 and J usage is TRBJ2-7; possibly TRBD2 for D (5 bases). The V gene's germline CDR1 is KGHSH and CDR2 LQKENI. The CDR3 spans 13 residues. With 6 bases removed from V and 6 bases from J, the gap between germline ends came to 15 bases. CDR3 residues: CASSQGGGAEQYF. The CDR3 DNA sequence: TGTGCCAGCTCGCAAGGAGGAGGAGCCGAGCAGTACTTC.

The chain combines TRBV6-5 with TRBJ2-7; 8 bases map to TRBD2. With 9 bases clipped from V and 3 bases from J, the junction kept 13 bases outside the gene matches. The CDR3 extends over 15 amino acids. CDR1 and CDR2 from the germline V gene are MNHEY and SVGAGI. The CDR3 sequence: CASGSGLVSGYEQYF. Written as DNA, the CDR3 is TGTGCCAGTGGGTCGGGACTAGTCTCAGGCTACGAGCAGTACTTC.

This clone has just a few counts. This rearrangement joins TRBV19 to TRBJ2-1, with 7 bases matching TRBD2. Germline values: CDR1 LNHDA, CDR2 SQIVND (reference sequence). The ends lost 5 bases at V and 3 bases at J; junction bases unmatched: 1. There are 13 residues in the CDR3. CDR3 DNA sequence: TGTGCCAGTAGTCGGGACTACTACAATGAGCAGTTCTTC. It translates to CASSRDYYNEQFF.

The rearrangement links TRBV5-1 to TRBJ1-1; 8 bases match TRBD1. V dropped 4 bases and J dropped 1; count of bases not matched to a gene: 3. The CDR3 length is 14 residues. Per germline, CDR1 SGHRS and CDR2 YFSETQ. Written as DNA, the CDR3 is TGCGCCAGCAGCAGGGGACAGGAGAACACTGAAGCTTTCTTT. This encodes CASSRGQENTEAFF.

This clone was seen only a few times. The genes are TRBV4-2 and TRBJ2-1; a possible D gene is TRBD1 (8 bases). Germline lookup yields CDR1 LGHNA and CDR2 YNFKEQ. Trimming shortened V by 3 bases and J by 0 bases, and 12 bases separated the two germline ends. The CDR3 runs 16 residues. CDR3 DNA sequence: TGTGCCAGCAGCCAGGGAGGGACAGGCTCCTACAATGAGCAGTTCTTC. It yields the protein CASSQGGTGSYNEQFF.